This T cell receptor beta chain came from a study of lymphopenia after photon versus proton radiotherapy. CDR3 length equals 15 residues. V lost 3 bases to trimming and J lost 0 bases, with 12 bases between them. The germline V gene encodes CDR1 SGHNT and CDR2 YYREEE (reference sequence). Findings and limits, study-wide: A bigger post-nadir fall in TCR diversity correlated inversely with survival time in deceased patients.

Data came from immunoSEQ multiplex PCR; TCRdb stores just in-frame clones and leaves some out. The top ten clones hold around 50% of a sample with 25,000 to 30,000 clones, roughly 89% of them seen once. As to this clone: What it binds is unknown.

Source: peripheral blood, taken from a patient treated with proton-based radiotherapy. V usage is TRBV5-4 and J usage is TRBJ1-2, with D perhaps TRBD1 (5 bases). The sequence came from a woman aged 60-70 years with cholangiocarcinoma. Some clones in this sample may be carry-over from other donors' samples. The CDR3 loop is CASSSMAGSNYGYTF. The CDR3 region has the DNA TGTGCCAGCAGCTCGATGGCAGGGTCTAACTATGGCTACACCTTC.